This T cell receptor (beta chain) was retrieved from a study of T-cell reconstitution after alpha-beta-depleted transplantation in children. Broader study findings: Day-60 TCRbeta diversity that was high in some patients was derived from surviving recipient T cells and thymic progenitors. Among T cells one year after transplant, newly produced cells accounted for most counts and diversity. About two months after transplant, alpha-beta T cells reportedly came from several hundred expanded graft clones.

Unique molecular identifiers were incorporated during preparation of the TCRbeta library. TCRdb reanalysed the PCR reads using MiXCR and keeps one entry per CDR3 protein. The sample has a few hundred thousand distinct CDR3 sequences; approximately 23% are singletons. Concerning this clonotype itself: The antigen is not known.

This CDR3 spans 17 amino acids. Germline V gives CDR1 MGHRA, CDR2 YSYEKL. Trimming removed 5 bases from V and 6 bases from J, with 25 bases in between. The sample consisted of PBMCs, mostly from graft donor cells, taken 180 days after TCRalphabeta/CD19-depleted stem cell transplant. This clonotype was obtained from a male patient younger than 18 who had a stem cell transplant for acute lymphoblastic leukemia, so the T cells may come from the graft donor. The chain is built from TRBV4-1 and TRBJ1-2; D not certain. The CDR3 coding sequence is TGCGCCAGCAGCTCTCCGATACAAGGGCGTCGGCGGAATGGCTACACCTTC. As protein: CASSSPIQGRRRNGYTF.